This T cell receptor beta chain was identified in a study of Ad26.COV2.S vaccination and SARS-CoV-2 variants (dated by TCRdb to about 2021). About the study as a whole: Vaccine-arm donors were drawn from COV1001, a multicentre, randomized, double-blind, placebo-controlled phase I-IIa trial of Ad26.COV2.S in healthy adults. Sequencing of the TCRbeta repertoire served to evaluate the specificity and breadth of SARS-CoV-2-reactive T cell receptors following Ad26.COV2.S vaccination. Trial participants were randomized into five groups of five: low-dose or high-dose Ad26.COV2.S given once or twice, or placebo on both occasions. Blinding of investigators to trial group allocation was maintained during experiments and outcome assessment. Dosing of Ad26.COV2.S was intramuscular, at either 5x10^10 or 1x10^11 viral particles, delivered as one shot or as two shots spaced 56 days apart. A total of 32 samples were included in the TCR-sequenced set, comprising around 19 Ad26.COV2.S vaccine recipients, 5 placebo recipients and 8 SARS-CoV-2 convalescent individuals. Overall results and qualifications from the work: It was noted by the authors that total T cell responses may have been underestimated by the TCR breadth and depth analyses. Spike-specific TCR breadth was higher in Ad26.COV2.S recipients than in placebo recipients (P = 0.0014). After vaccination, substantial breadth of spike-specific CD8+ and CD4+ T cell responses was reported. Vaccine and placebo recipients had similar non-spike TCR breadth, a finding consistent with the vaccine containing only spike. Comparing responses between vaccine doses or regimens was not something the study was powered to do.

The immunoSEQ Assay was the method used to sequence TCRbeta CDR3 regions. After extraction, genomic DNA underwent amplification by bias-controlled multiplex PCR, followed by high-throughput sequencing. The published analysis was carried out like this. To quantify the absolute abundance of every unique TCRbeta CDR3 region, sequences were collapsed and filtered. T cell fraction was estimated by normalizing TCRbeta template counts to usable DNA, which was measured by amplifying reference genes present in all nucleated cells. Repertoire TCRs were annotated as SARS-CoV-2-specific when V gene, CDR3 amino acid sequence and J gene were exactly matched to a known reactive TCR set. The reference SARS-CoV-2 TCR set came from MIRA and was filtered for enrichment in COVID-19-positive ImmuneCODE repertoires, removing public or cross-reactive TCRs. Using the MIRA antigens, annotated TCRs were further analysed by specific ORF or by position within an ORF. Breadth was defined as annotated unique rearrangements over total unique productive rearrangements; depth was the summed frequency of those rearrangements. Group comparisons of TCR breadth used two-sided Wilcoxon rank-sum tests. Sourced from immuneACCESS, this table was stored by TCRdb with only in-frame sequences that have V and J called. A share of the clones is absent; for the studies checked, an unresolved V gene accounts for under half, and the remainder has no known explanation. For V, J and clone size, that table is used; D and trimming come from the DNA. The sample table lists hundreds of thousands of clones, 83% of them with a count of one. The top ten clones comprise roughly 7.4% of the sample.

Reading the label with the study, this specimen's treatment or condition is: some 19 received Ad26.COV2.S at low or high dose, single or two shots; roughly five received placebo; per-sample allocation not given. Repertoires of vaccine and placebo recipients were sequenced from samples collected on day 63 after the first injection. Between 29 July and 7 August 2020, Cohort 1b enrolled about two dozen adults aged 18-55 years at one site in Boston, USA. As a vaccine, Ad26.COV2.S was a replication-incompetent adenovirus type 26 vector that expressed a prefusion-stabilized SARS-CoV-2 spike protein derived from the original Wuhan strain. Details on this clone: Its binding antigen is unknown. It has no much larger one-base neighbor in the sample; base qualities were not kept.

Looking up the germline V gene yields CDR1 SGHRS and CDR2 YFSETQ. The CDR3 holds 15 amino acids from the cysteine to the phenylalanine. Just CDR3 DNA is preserved here, 45 bases in frame from base 1. Germline trimming amounts to 3 bases on V and 3 bases on J, with 5 as the count of junction bases outside the gene matches. Sequencing was performed on peripheral blood, taken in a trial of Ad26.COV2.S vaccine versus placebo. This chain is built from TRBV5-1 and TRBJ1-3, with 8 bases matching TRBD1. The receptor was derived from a person aged 18-60 years who received the Ad26.COV2.S COVID-19 vaccine or a placebo. The DNA sequence follows: TGCGCCAGCAGCTCCGACAGGGGCGGTGGAAACACCATATATTTT. The translation is CASSSDRGGGNTIYF.